This TCR beta chain was sequenced for a study of radiation and T cells in renal cell carcinoma. As for time point: baseline pretreatment blood. Treatment indicated: 15 Gy SBRT to primary tumor, nephrectomy 4 weeks later. After SBRT, blood was collected at 2 and 4 weeks, plus baseline. Profiling relied on immunoSEQ multiplex PCR, and the TCRdb table lists in-frame clones only, not all of them. Found here are more than 95,000 clones, around 84% of them singletons; the top ten hold about 2.9%. Sequencing used blood, obtained from a patient whose treatment included radiotherapy and nephrectomy. The receptor's source is a woman in her sixties or seventies with renal cell carcinoma.

CDR3 DNA: TGTGCCAGCACCCCGAGCTTTGGACATAACACTGAAGCTTTCTTT. It specifies CASTPSFGHNTEAFF. The V and J genes are TRBV9 and TRBJ1-1; tentatively, D is TRBD1 (5 bases). The CDR3 length is 15 residues. The V end lost 6 bases, the J end lost 2 bases, and 17 bases lay between the germline ends. Germline loops: CDR1 SGDLS, CDR2 YYNGEE.